This TCR beta chain was found in a study of siplizumab effects on memory and regulatory T cells. The study's findings and limits: Alloreactive sequences whose origin lay in unstimulated CD4+ memory cells were significantly reduced by siplizumab.

Each sample contributed about 10^5 TCR templates to the assay. Assay used: immunoSEQ multiplex PCR; TCRdb lists only in-frame clones, some missing. The data show about 110,000 clones, roughly 92% seen once. Germline loops: CDR1 SGHRS, CDR2 YFSETQ. This CDR3 region has 13 residues. Trimming left V 3 bases short and J 3 bases short, with 10 bases between. For this clone: Its antigen is not known. Other DNA sequences in this specimen translate into the identical CDR3.

Sequenced: CD4+ T cells sorted from blood. This clonotype was sampled from a human donor in good health. V gene TRBV5-1 combines with J gene TRBJ2-7, with a weak D call TRBD1 (5 bases). The chain's CDR3 is CASSSGQGYEQYF. The CDR3 DNA reads as TGCGCCAGCAGCTCCGGGCAGGGCTACGAGCAGTACTTC. The full variable domain, rest sourced from reference TRBV5-1 and TRBJ2-7, is KAGVTQTPRYLIKTRGQQVTLSCSPISGHRSVSWYQQTPGQGLQFLFEYFSETQRNKGNFPGRFSGRQFSNSRSEMNVSTLELGDSALYLCASSSGQGYEQYFGPGTRLTVT.